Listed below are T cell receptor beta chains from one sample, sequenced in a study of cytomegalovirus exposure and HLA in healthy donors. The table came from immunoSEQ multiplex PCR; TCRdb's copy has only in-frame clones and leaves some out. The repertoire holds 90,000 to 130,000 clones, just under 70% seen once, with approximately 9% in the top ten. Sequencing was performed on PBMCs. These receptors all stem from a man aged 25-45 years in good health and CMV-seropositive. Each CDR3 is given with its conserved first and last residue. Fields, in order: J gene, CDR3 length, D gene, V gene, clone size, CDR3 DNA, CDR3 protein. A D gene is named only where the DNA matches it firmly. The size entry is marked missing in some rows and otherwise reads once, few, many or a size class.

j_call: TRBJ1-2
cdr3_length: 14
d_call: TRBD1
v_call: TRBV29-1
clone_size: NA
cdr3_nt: TGCAGCGGATATTCCGGGACAGGGATCTATGGCTACACCTTC
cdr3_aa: CSGYSGTGIYGYTF

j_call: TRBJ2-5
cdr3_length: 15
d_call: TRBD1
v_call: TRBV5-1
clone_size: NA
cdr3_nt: TGCGCCAGCAGCTTAGGACAGGGGGCTCAAGAGACCCAGTACTTC
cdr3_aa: CASSLGQGAQETQYF

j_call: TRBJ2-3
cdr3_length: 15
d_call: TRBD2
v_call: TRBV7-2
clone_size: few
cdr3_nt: TGTGCCAGCAGGGGGACTAGCGGACGCACAGATACGCAGTATTTT
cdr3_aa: CASRGTSGRTDTQYF

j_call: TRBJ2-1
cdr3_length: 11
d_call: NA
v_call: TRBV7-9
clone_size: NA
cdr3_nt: TGTGCCAGCAGCTTGGACTTGGAGCAGTTCTTC
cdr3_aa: CASSLDLEQFF

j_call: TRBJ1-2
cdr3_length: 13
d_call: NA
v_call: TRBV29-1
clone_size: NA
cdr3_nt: TGCAGCGTTGTGAGGATCAGGGGTGATGGCTACACCTTC
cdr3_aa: CSVVRIRGDGYTF

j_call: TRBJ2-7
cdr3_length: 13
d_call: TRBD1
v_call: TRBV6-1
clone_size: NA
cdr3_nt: TGTGCCAGCAGTCGCGACAGGGTAGGCGAGCAGTACTTC
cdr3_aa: CASSRDRVGEQYF

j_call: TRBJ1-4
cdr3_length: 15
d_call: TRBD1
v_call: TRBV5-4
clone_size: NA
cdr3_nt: TGTGCCAGCAGCTCGCAAGGGGGCCCTAATGAAAAACTGTTTTTT
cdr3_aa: CASSSQGGPNEKLFF

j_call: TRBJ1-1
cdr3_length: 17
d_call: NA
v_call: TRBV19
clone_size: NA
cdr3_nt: TGTGCCAGTAGTACCGCCCTTAGAAAGGACAGGAACACTGAAGCTTTCTTT
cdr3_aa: CASSTALRKDRNTEAFF

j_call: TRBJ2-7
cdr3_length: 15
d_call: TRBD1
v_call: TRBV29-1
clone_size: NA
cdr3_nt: TGCAGCGTGCAGGAAAACAGGGGAAGTCCCTACGAGCAGTACTTC
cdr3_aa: CSVQENRGSPYEQYF

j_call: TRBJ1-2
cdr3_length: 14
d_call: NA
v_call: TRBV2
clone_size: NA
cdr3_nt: TGTGCCAGCAGTGAAGGGACAGCTAACTATGGCTACACCTTC
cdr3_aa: CASSEGTANYGYTF

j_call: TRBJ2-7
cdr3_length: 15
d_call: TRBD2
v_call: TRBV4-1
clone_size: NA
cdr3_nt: TGCGCCAGCAGCGGGACTAGCGGGGTAGGCGGTGAGCAGTACTTC
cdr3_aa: CASSGTSGVGGEQYF

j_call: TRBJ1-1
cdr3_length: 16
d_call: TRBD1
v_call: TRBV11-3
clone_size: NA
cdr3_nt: TGTGCCAGCAGCTTAGGCAGGGGGCGCGGGAACACTGAAGCTTTCTTT
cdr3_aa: CASSLGRGRGNTEAFF

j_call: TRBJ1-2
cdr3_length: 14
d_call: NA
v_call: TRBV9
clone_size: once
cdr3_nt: TGTGCCAGCAGCGTAGAAGCGGGCCTCAGGGGCTACACCTTC
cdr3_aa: CASSVEAGLRGYTF

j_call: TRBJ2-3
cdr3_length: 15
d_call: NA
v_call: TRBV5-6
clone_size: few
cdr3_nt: TGTGCCAGCAGCTTTTGGCGGGGGCCCACAGATACGCAGTATTTT
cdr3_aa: CASSFWRGPTDTQYF

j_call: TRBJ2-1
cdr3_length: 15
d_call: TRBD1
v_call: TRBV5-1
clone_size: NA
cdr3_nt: TGCGCCAGCACCCTCGGGACAGGGGGGGACAATGAGCAGTTCTTC
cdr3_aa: CASTLGTGGDNEQFF

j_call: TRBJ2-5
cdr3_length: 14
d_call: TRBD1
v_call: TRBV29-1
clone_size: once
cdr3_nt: TGCAGCGGGGGACAGGGGATAAACCAAGAGACCCAGTACTTC
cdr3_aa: CSGGQGINQETQYF

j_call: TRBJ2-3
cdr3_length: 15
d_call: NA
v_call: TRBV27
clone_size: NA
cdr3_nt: TGTGCCAGCAGTTCCGTAGCGGAGTCCACAGATACGCAGTATTTT
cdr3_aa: CASSSVAESTDTQYF

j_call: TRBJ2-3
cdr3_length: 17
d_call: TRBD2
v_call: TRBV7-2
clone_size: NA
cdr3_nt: TGTGCCAGCAGCTATCCTACCGGGACTAGCGTCACAGATACGCAGTATTTT
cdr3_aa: CASSYPTGTSVTDTQYF

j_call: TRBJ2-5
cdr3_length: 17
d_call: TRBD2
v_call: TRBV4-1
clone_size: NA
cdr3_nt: TGCGCCAGCAGCCAAGGGGGGAGGCGGGGGGGCCGGGAGACCCAGTACTTC
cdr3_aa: CASSQGGRRGGRETQYF

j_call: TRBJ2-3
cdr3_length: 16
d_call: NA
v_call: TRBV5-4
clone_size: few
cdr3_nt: TGTGCCAGCAGTTCAGGCGGGTGGGGGCAAGCAGATACGCAGTATTTT
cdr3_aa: CASSSGGWGQADTQYF

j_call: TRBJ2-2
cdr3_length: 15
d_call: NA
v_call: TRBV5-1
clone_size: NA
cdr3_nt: TGCGCCAGCAGCCTGACGGCTAGCAACACCGGGGAGCTGTTTTTT
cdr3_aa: CASSLTASNTGELFF

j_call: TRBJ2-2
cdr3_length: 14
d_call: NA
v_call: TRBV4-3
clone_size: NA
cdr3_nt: TGCGCCAGCAGCCAGATACAGGGTACCGGGGAGCTGTTTTTT
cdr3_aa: CASSQIQGTGELFF

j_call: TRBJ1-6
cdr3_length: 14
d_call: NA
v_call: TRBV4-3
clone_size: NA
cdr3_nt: TGCGCCAGCAGCCAGGCCGCAAGTAATTCACCCCTCCACTTT
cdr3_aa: CASSQAASNSPLHF

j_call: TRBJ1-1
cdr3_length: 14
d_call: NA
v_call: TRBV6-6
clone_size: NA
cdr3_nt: TGTGCCAGCAGTTACGGGCAGTCTAACACTGAAGCTTTCTTT
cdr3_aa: CASSYGQSNTEAFF

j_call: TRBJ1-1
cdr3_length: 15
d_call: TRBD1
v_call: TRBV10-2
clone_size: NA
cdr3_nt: TGCGCCAGCAGTGTAGGGACAGGGGGCATCACTGAAGCTTTCTTT
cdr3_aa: CASSVGTGGITEAFF

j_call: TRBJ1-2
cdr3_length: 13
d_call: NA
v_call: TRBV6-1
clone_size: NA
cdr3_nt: TGTGCCAGCAGTGAAGCGAAACAGTATGGCTACACCTTC
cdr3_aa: CASSEAKQYGYTF

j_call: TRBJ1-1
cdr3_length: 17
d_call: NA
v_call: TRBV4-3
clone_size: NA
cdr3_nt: TGCGCCAGCAGCCAAGGGCTGGCCGGAGGGCTAAACACTGAAGCTTTCTTT
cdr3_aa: CASSQGLAGGLNTEAFF

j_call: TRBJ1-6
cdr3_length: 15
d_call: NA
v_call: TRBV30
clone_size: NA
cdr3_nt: TGTGCCTGGACCGCTCCGGGTCCGAGGGATTCACCCCTCCACTTT
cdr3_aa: CAWTAPGPRDSPLHF

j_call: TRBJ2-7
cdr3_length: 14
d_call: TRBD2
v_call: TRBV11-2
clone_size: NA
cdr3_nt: TGTGCCAGCCTCCCGGTAGCGGGGGTAGGCGAGCAGTACTTC
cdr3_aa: CASLPVAGVGEQYF

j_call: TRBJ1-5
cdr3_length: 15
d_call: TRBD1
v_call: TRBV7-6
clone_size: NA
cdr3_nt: TGTGCCAGCAGCCAGGGACAGACCCGCAATCAGCCCCAGCATTTT
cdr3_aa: CASSQGQTRNQPQHF

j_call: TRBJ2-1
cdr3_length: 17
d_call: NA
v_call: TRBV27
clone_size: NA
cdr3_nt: TGTGCCAGCAGTCTTTATCCTACTTTGAACTCCTACAATGAGCAGTTCTTC
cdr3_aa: CASSLYPTLNSYNEQFF

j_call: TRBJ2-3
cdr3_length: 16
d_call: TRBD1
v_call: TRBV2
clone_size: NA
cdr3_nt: TGTGCCAGCAGTCCACACGGGGACAGGGGCACAGATACGCAGTATTTT
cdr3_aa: CASSPHGDRGTDTQYF

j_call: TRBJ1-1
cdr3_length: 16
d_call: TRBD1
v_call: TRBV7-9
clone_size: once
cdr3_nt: TGTGCCAGCAGCTCCTCGCGGACAGGGGGGTACACTGAAGCTTTCTTT
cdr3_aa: CASSSSRTGGYTEAFF

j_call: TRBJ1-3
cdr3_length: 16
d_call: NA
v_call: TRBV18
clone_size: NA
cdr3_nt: TGTGCCAGCTCACCAGAACAGGCCGACTCTGGAAACACCATATATTTT
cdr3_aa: CASSPEQADSGNTIYF

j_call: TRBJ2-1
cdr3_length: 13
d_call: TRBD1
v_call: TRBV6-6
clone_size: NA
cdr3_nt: TGTGCCAGCAAGGGGACAGGGGGCAATGAGCAGTTCTTC
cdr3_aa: CASKGTGGNEQFF

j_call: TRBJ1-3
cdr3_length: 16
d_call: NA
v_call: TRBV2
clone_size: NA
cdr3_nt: TGTGCCAGCAGGGGCCTGGACAGCGCCTCTGGAAACACCATATATTTT
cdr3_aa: CASRGLDSASGNTIYF

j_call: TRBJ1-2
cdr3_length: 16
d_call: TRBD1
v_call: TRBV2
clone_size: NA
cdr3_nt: TGTGCCAGCAGTGAAGTTCGACAGGGACTTAACTATGGCTACACCTTC
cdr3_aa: CASSEVRQGLNYGYTF

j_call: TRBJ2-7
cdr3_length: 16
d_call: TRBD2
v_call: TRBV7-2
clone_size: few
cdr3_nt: TGTGCCAGCAGCTACTTATTAGCGGGGGCTCCTTACGAGCAGTACTTC
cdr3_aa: CASSYLLAGAPYEQYF

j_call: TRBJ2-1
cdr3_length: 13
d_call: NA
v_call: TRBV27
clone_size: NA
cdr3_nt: TGTGCCAGCAGTTTAGGCAGGGGAAATGAGCAGTTCTTC
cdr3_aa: CASSLGRGNEQFF

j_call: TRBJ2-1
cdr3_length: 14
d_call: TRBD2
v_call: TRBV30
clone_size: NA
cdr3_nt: TGTGCCGGCCCGACTAGCGGGAGAAGAAATGAGCAGTTCTTC
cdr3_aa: CAGPTSGRRNEQFF

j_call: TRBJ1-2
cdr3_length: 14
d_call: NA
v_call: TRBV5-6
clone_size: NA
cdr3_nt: TGTGCCAGCAGCTTGGCGCAGGTTTCCTATGGCTACACCTTC
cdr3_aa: CASSLAQVSYGYTF

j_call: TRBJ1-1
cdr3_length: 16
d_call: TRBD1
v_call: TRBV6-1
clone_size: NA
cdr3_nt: TGTGCCAGCAGTGCAGGACAGGGAGTTTTGAACACTGAAGCTTTCTTT
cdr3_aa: CASSAGQGVLNTEAFF